These 26 T cell receptor beta chains share one sample of origin, sequenced in a study of vaccination and CD4 T cells after COVID-19. Once obtained from cultured CD4+ T cells, the DNA was sequenced using the Oncomine TCR Beta short-read assay. Each CDR3 protein is one row after TCRdb ran MiXCR on the PCR reads. The data show 12,000 or so distinct CDR3 sequences, roughly 60% seen once. The antigens of these receptors remain unknown. Sample treatment: approximately 10-day PBMC culture with coronavirus spike peptide pools or control peptides (ViraFEST assay). Source material: CD4+ T cells from blood, cultured in vitro. All receptors come from a human donor who had recovered from COVID-19.

This clonotype has just a few counts. The chain employs TRBV19 and TRBJ1-2; 8 bases align to TRBD1. The CDR3 covers 13 residues. The trim removed 5 bases at V and 6 bases at J, leaving 5 bases unmatched. CDR1 LNHDA and CDR2 SQIVND come from the germline V gene (reference sequence). The CDR3 nucleotides read TGTGCCAGTAGTTCAGACAGGGGAGATGGCTACACCTTC. This gives the protein CASSSDRGDGYTF.

This clonotype was found a few times. The V gene is TRBV15, the J gene TRBJ1-3, with D unclear. V was clipped by 8 bases and J by 2 bases, with 13 bases between them. Germline lookup yields CDR1 LNHNV and CDR2 YYDKDF (reference sequence). The CDR3 covers 14 residues. CDR3 sequence reads: CATGESFAGNTIYF. CDR3 coding DNA: TGTGCCACCGGCGAGAGTTTCGCTGGAAACACCATATATTTT.

The rearrangement joins TRBV7-2 to TRBJ1-6, with D perhaps matching TRBD1 (6 bases). Between the trimmed V and J ends, which lost 1 base and 9 bases, there was a span of 13 bases. Germline V gene data show CDR1 as SGHTA and CDR2 as FQGNSA. This CDR3 spans 15 amino acids. The CDR3 sequence is CASSLGQGIRSPLHF. Here the CDR3 DNA reads TGTGCCAGCAGCTTAGGGCAGGGGATTCGTTCACCCCTCCACTTT.

For the CDR3, the DNA is TGTGCCTGGAGCGGGGGGACTCTTGATACGCAGTATTTT. Translated: CAWSGGTLDTQYF. The chain carries TRBV30 and TRBJ2-3; the match to TRBD2 covers 7 bases. Unmatched junction bases numbered 6, after V lost 3 bases and J lost 6 bases. This CDR3 is built from 13 residues. Germline CDR1 GTSNPN, CDR2 SVGIG (reference sequence).

There are a few counts of this clonotype. This chain links TRBV6-5 with TRBJ1-3; no definite D call. Trimming shortened V by 2 bases and J by 0 bases, and 8 bases separated the two germline ends. This CDR3 comprises 15 residues. In germline, CDR1 is MNHEY, CDR2 SVGAGI. In DNA form, the CDR3 reads TGTGCCAGCAGTTACAAGGCCGACTCTGGAAACACCATATATTTT. It codes for CASSYKADSGNTIYF.

This chain links TRBV20-1 with TRBJ2-5, with 7 nucleotides matching TRBD1. Trimming cost V 5 bases and J 4 bases; bases outside gene matches: 13. The CDR3 is made up of 15 amino acids. Germline V lookup: CDR1 DFQATT, CDR2 SNEGSKA (reference sequence). The CDR3 reads CSALRNRGDGETQYF. In DNA, the CDR3 is TGCAGTGCTTTGAGGAACAGGGGTGACGGAGAGACCCAGTACTTC.

This clonotype was observed a single time. The gene calls are TRBV27 and TRBJ1-2, with D possibly matching TRBD1 (6 bases). The CDR3 is 16 amino acids. Germline V gene data show CDR1 as MNHEY and CDR2 as SMNVEV (reference sequence). Trimming pared 5 bases from V and 0 bases from J, leaving 16 bases between. CDR3 sequence (DNA): TGTGCCAGCAGTCCGTCGACAGGCCGAGCTAACTATGGCTACACCTTC. Its protein product is CASSPSTGRANYGYTF.

The J gene is TRBJ1-2, the V gene TRBV9; possibly TRBD1 for D (6 bases). V gave up 10 bases and J gave up 4 bases, with 20 bases separating them. CDR3 length: 14 residues. Per germline, CDR1 SGDLS and CDR2 YYNGEE. The CDR3 nucleotides read TGTGCCCAAACAGGGTCGTGGGCAATCTATGGCTACACCTTC. It translates to CAQTGSWAIYGYTF.

The rearrangement uses TRBV7-8 and TRBJ2-1; 8 bases line up with TRBD2. CDR1 is SGHVS, CDR2 FQNEAQ, per germline. The length of the CDR3 is 17 residues. V dropped 4 bases and J dropped 3; count of bases not matched to a gene: 11. CDR3 sequence (DNA): TGTGCCAGCAGCTCATCGCGTCCGGGACTAGTCTACAATGAGCAGTTCTTC. Translating it yields CASSSSRPGLVYNEQFF.

The V call is TRBV20-1, the J call TRBJ1-4; D is uncertain. Germline-derived CDR1 and CDR2 are DFQATT and SNEGSKA (reference sequence). The V gene lost 4 bases and the J gene lost 3 bases, with 15 bases spanning the gap. CDR3 size: 15 residues. CDR3 residues: CSANERLSANEKLFF. CDR3 nucleotides: TGCAGTGCTAATGAGAGGCTTTCAGCTAATGAAAAACTGTTTTTT.

The DNA of the CDR3 is TGTGCCAGCAGCTTAAGGCTAGCGGGAATTCGAGAGACCCAGTACTTC. This encodes CASSLRLAGIRETQYF. This chain links TRBV7-2 with TRBJ2-5, with TRBD2 matching 9 bases. Trimming took 2 bases from V and 4 from J; bases not matched to a gene: 8. This CDR3 comprises 16 residues. Germline V gene data show CDR1 as SGHTA and CDR2 as FQGNSA.

The V call is TRBV20-1, the J call TRBJ2-7; 10 bases align to TRBD1. CDR1 is DFQATT, CDR2 SNEGSKA, per germline (reference sequence). The CDR3 totals 14 residues. The V segment lost 5 bases and the J segment 5 bases; nucleotides outside the gene matches: 9. The CDR3 sequence: CSARRGTGVDEQYF. Written as DNA, the CDR3 is TGCAGTGCTCGGAGGGGGACAGGGGTCGACGAGCAGTACTTC.

The rearrangement uses TRBV15 and TRBJ2-5; D is uncertain. This CDR3 has 13 amino acids. The V gene's germline CDR1 is LNHNV and CDR2 YYDKDF (reference sequence). Trimming shortened V by 3 bases and J by 3 bases, and 8 bases separated the two germline ends. The CDR3 DNA reads TGTGCCACCAGCAGTCCATGGGAAGAGACCCAGTACTTC. Translation: CATSSPWEETQYF.

The V gene is TRBV5-1, the J gene TRBJ2-7; 13 bases align to TRBD2. The CDR3 length is 15 residues. Germline trimming cut 4 bases from V and 5 bases from J; bases unmatched to any gene: 6. CDR1 SGHRS and CDR2 YFSETQ come from the germline V gene. Written as DNA, the CDR3 is TGCGCCAGCAGCACACTAGCGGGAGGGCCCAACGAGCAGTACTTC. Protein sequence: CASSTLAGGPNEQYF.

The chain is built from TRBV30 and TRBJ1-5, with 10 bases matching TRBD1. The CDR3 contains 18 residues. Germline CDR1 reads GTSNPN; CDR2 reads SVGIG (reference sequence). V lost 3 bases, J lost 2 bases, and 13 bases stayed unmatched. CDR3 sequence (DNA): TGTGCCTGGAGGGCACCGGGACAGGGGTTAGGGCGCAATCAGCCCCAGCATTTT. Its protein is CAWRAPGQGLGRNQPQHF. Using reference TRBV30 and TRBJ1-5 for the parts outside the CDR3, the full variable domain is SQTIHQWPATLVQPVGSPLSLECTVEGTSNPNLYWYRQAAGRGLQLLFYSVGIGQISSEVPQNLSASRPQDRQFILSSKKLLLSDSGFYLCAWRAPGQGLGRNQPQHFGDGTRLSIL.

The genes are TRBV6-1 and TRBJ2-4; D possibly uses TRBD1 or TRBD2 (5 bases each). Germline CDR1 MNHNS, CDR2 SASEGT. Deletions cut 6 bases from V and 0 bases from J, with 9 bases between. The CDR3 is made up of 14 amino acids. In DNA form, the CDR3 reads TGTGCCAGCAGACCCGGGACAGCCAAAAACATTCAGTACTTC. This encodes CASRPGTAKNIQYF.

V usage is TRBV6-5 and J usage is TRBJ2-4, with D possibly matching TRBD1 (6 bases). Trimming removed 4 bases from V and 2 bases from J, with 12 bases in between. Per germline, CDR1 MNHEY and CDR2 SVGAGI. The CDR3 consists of 15 residues. DNA for the CDR3: TGTGCCAGCAGTTCCCCCGGGACAACCAAAAACATTCAGTACTTC. Protein: CASSSPGTTKNIQYF.

There are a few counts of this clonotype. The chain joins TRBV20-1 to TRBJ2-7; maybe TRBD1 (6 bases). Germline values: CDR1 DFQATT, CDR2 SNEGSKA (reference sequence). CDR3 length equals 17 residues. The ends were cut back, 3 bases at V and 3 bases at J, with 24 bases in the middle. The chain's CDR3 is CSASSRDKSRRGYEQYF. The CDR3, as DNA: TGCAGTGCTAGTTCCCGGGACAAAAGTCGTAGGGGCTACGAGCAGTACTTC.

V and J are TRBV4-1 and TRBJ1-5; D unresolved. Germline V gene data show CDR1 as MGHRA and CDR2 as YSYEKL. With 1 base removed from V and 9 bases from J, the gap between germline ends came to 13 bases. There are 14 residues in the CDR3. The CDR3 region has the DNA TGCGCCAGCAGCCAAGCGGGGAGCCGTGGGCCCCAGCATTTT. Protein: CASSQAGSRGPQHF.

The CDR3 here is CASSLDGTHNREKLFF. For the CDR3, the DNA is TGTGCCAGCAGCTTAGATGGCACACACAACCGTGAAAAACTGTTTTTT. The V call is TRBV7-9, the J call TRBJ1-4; unclear D gene. Trimming removed 1 base from V and 7 bases from J, with 16 bases in between. CDR1 SEHNR and CDR2 FQNEAQ come from the germline V gene (reference sequence). This CDR3 has 16 residues.

This clonotype was recorded only once. The chain joins TRBV7-9 to TRBJ1-2; D is perhaps TRBD1 (6 bases). Trimming took off 0 bases at V and 6 bases at J, with 14 bases between the two ends. This CDR3 has 15 amino acids. CDR1 is SEHNR and CDR2 is FQNEAQ in the germline V gene (reference sequence). CDR3 loop: CASSLAAPGHDGYTF. The CDR3, as DNA: TGTGCCAGCAGCTTAGCGGCGCCGGGACATGATGGCTACACCTTC.

The V call is TRBV30, the J call TRBJ2-5; 7 nucleotides match TRBD2. Germline trimming cut 1 base from V and 4 bases from J; bases unmatched to any gene: 15. Per germline, CDR1 GTSNPN and CDR2 SVGIG (reference sequence). The CDR3 consists of 17 residues. The CDR3 spells CAWSGVAGDFKRETQYF. The CDR3 DNA reads TGTGCCTGGAGTGGGGTCGCGGGAGATTTTAAGCGAGAGACCCAGTACTTC.

This chain connects TRBV20-1 to TRBJ2-1; 8 positions agree with TRBD2. V lost 5 bases, J lost 6 bases, and 3 bases stayed unmatched. Germline V CDR1 and CDR2: DFQATT, SNEGSKA (reference sequence). This CDR3 is built from 12 residues. The CDR3 sequence is CSAEGLVNEQFF. In nucleotides, the CDR3 is TGCAGTGCTGAGGGACTAGTCAATGAGCAGTTCTTC.

This rearrangement joins TRBV6-1 to TRBJ1-1; no definite D call. V lost 1 base and J 2 bases, leaving 5 bases between the germline ends. The CDR3 has 13 amino acids. CDR1 MNHNS and CDR2 SASEGT come from the germline V gene. The CDR3 region has the DNA TGTGCCAGCAGTGAAGAGAAAAACACTGAAGCTTTCTTT. It yields the protein CASSEEKNTEAFF.

The rearrangement joins TRBV6-1 to TRBJ2-7; D might be TRBD1 (6 bases). There are 14 residues in the CDR3. Germline CDR1 and CDR2: MNHNS and SASEGT. V was cut by 3 bases and J by 2 bases, with 11 bases left in between. This CDR3 reads CASSETGPTYEQYF. The CDR3 nucleotides are TGTGCCAGCAGTGAGACAGGTCCTACCTACGAGCAGTACTTC.

V is TRBV18 and J is TRBJ2-3; no clear D gene. With 8 bases removed from V and 4 bases from J, the gap between germline ends came to 7 bases. The germline CDR1 and CDR2 sequences are KGHSH and LQKENI. The length of the CDR3 is 11 residues. CDR3 region: CASLRSDTQYF. The DNA for the CDR3 is TGTGCCAGCCTCCGCTCAGATACGCAGTATTTT.